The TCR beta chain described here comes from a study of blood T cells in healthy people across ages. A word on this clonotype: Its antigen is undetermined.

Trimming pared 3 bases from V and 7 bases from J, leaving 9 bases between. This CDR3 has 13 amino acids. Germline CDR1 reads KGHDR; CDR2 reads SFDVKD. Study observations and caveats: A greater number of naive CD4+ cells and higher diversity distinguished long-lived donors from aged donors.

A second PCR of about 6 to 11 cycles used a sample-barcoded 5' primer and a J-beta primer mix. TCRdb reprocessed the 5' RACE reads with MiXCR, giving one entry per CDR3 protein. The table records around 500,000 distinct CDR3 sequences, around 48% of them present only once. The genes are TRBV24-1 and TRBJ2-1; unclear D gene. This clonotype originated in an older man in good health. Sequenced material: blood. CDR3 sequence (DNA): TGTGCCACCAGTGATCCCTACTGGAATGAGCAGTTCTTC. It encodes CATSDPYWNEQFF.